A single sample gave rise to the 10 T cell receptor beta chains below, sequenced in a study of regulatory T cells in long-lasting Graves disease. The TCR beta library used iRepertoire HTBI primers with Arm-PCR amplification of CDR3. TCRdb ran MiXCR on the multiplex PCR reads and lists one entry per CDR3 protein. The sample lists about 500,000 distinct CDR3 sequences; 12% were seen once. The time point here: newly diagnosed GD, antithyroid drugs for less than 3 months. The TCR library was prepared using RNA isolated from PBMCs. The same data also went into a second study, on T cells in Graves' hyperthyroidism and ophthalmopathy.

Sequencing used peripheral blood mononuclear cells (PBMCs), obtained at new diagnosis, from a patient treated with antithyroid drugs. Receptor source: a woman in her twenties or thirties with Graves disease.

This chain uses TRBV9 with TRBJ2-1; 13 bases agree with TRBD2. V lost 0 bases, J lost 4 bases, and 16 bases stayed unmatched. Germline loops: CDR1 SGDLS, CDR2 YYNGEE. The length of the CDR3 is 21 residues. The CDR3: CASSVGTRGTSGLAGYNEQFF. DNA for the CDR3: TGTGCCAGCAGCGTAGGAACCCGGGGGACTTCGGGACTAGCGGGATACAATGAGCAGTTCTTC. The variable domain in full, with the rest retrieved from reference TRBV9 and TRBJ2-1, is DSGVTQTPKHLITATGQRVTLRCSPRSGDLSVYWYQQSLDQGLQFLIQYYNGEERAKGNILERFSAQQFPDLHSELNLSSLELGDSALYFCASSVGTRGTSGLAGYNEQFFGPGTRLTVL.

Ten or more counts support this clonotype. This sequence joins TRBV28 and TRBJ1-4, with D uncertain. The V end lost 8 bases, the J end lost 8 bases, and 12 bases lay between the germline ends. The CDR3 totals 12 residues. CDR1 and CDR2 from the germline V gene are MDHEN and SYDVKM. Written as DNA, the CDR3 is TGTGCCAGCCAAAAGGGCGGGGAAAAACTGTTTTTT. It specifies CASQKGGEKLFF.

The chain is built from TRBV19 and TRBJ2-7, with D maybe TRBD1 (5 bases). V was trimmed by 1 base and J by 3 bases, leaving 16 bases between them. Germline assignment: CDR1 LNHDA and CDR2 SQIVND (reference sequence). The CDR3 extends over 16 amino acids. Here the CDR3 DNA reads TGTGCCAGTAGTATAGCCCACCTACTCCAGGGCTACGAGCAGTACTTC. Translation: CASSIAHLLQGYEQYF.

This chain links TRBV12-3 or TRBV12-4 with TRBJ1-6; 7 nucleotides agree with TRBD1. The CDR3 has 17 residues. V shed 1 base and J 7 bases; nucleotides not matched to a gene: 10. In DNA, the CDR3 is TGTGCCAGCAGTTTAGAGGGAGGGACAGCCGCAAATTCACCCCTCCACTTT. Amino acid sequence: CASSLEGGTAANSPLHF.

This clonotype was seen repeatedly, ten times or more. J is TRBJ2-7 and V is TRBV30; D assignment may be TRBD1 or TRBD2 (5 bases each). Trimming took off 0 bases at V and 3 bases at J, with 15 bases between the two ends. This CDR3 comprises 15 residues. The germline gives CDR1 GTSNPN, CDR2 SVGIG (reference sequence). The CDR3 region has the DNA TGTGCCTGGAGTGTACATGAGGGACCCCTCTACGAGCAGTACTTC. Translating gives CAWSVHEGPLYEQYF.

This clonotype was counted a few times. A read error may be the cause here, since a much bigger clone is one base away. The genes are TRBV7-2 and TRBJ2-5, with D maybe TRBD1 (6 bases). The length of the CDR3 is 13 residues. From germline, CDR1 is SGHTA and CDR2 FQGNSA. V gave up 3 bases and J gave up 1 base, with 6 bases separating them. Written as DNA, the CDR3 is TGTGCCAGCAGCTTGGACAGCCAAGAGACCCAGTACTTC. It specifies CASSLDSQETQYF.

V usage is TRBV14 and J usage is TRBJ2-7; 9 bases align to TRBD1. The CDR3 contains 16 residues. Germline lookup yields CDR1 SGHDN and CDR2 FVKESK. The ends lost 0 bases at V and 2 bases at J; junction bases unmatched: 5. The CDR3 protein is CASSQDYRTGAYEQYF. DNA of the CDR3: TGTGCCAGCAGCCAAGACTACAGGACAGGGGCCTACGAGCAGTACTTC. Together with reference TRBV14 and TRBJ2-7, the CDR3 gives the full variable domain: EAGVTQFPSHSVIEKGQTVTLRCDPISGHDNLYWYRRVMGKEIKFLLHFVKESKQDESGMPNNRFLAERTGGTYSTLKVQPAELEDSGVYFCASSQDYRTGAYEQYFGPGTRLTVT.

The chain couples TRBV5-6 to TRBJ1-5; a possible D gene is TRBD1 (6 bases). Germline V gene sequence: CDR1 SGHDT, CDR2 YYEEEE. Trimming took off 1 base at V and 3 bases at J, with 8 bases between the two ends. This CDR3 is built from 14 residues. Here the CDR3 reads CASSLRGFNQPQHF. CDR3 DNA: TGTGCCAGCAGCTTGAGGGGGTTCAATCAGCCCCAGCATTTT. The variable domain in full, with the rest retrieved from reference TRBV5-6 and TRBJ1-5, is DAGVTQSPTHLIKTRGQQVTLRCSPKSGHDTVSWYQQALGQGPQFIFQYYEEEERQRGNFPDRFSGHQFPNYSSELNVNALLLGDSALYLCASSLRGFNQPQHFGDGTRLSIL.

This clonotype was seen repeatedly, ten times or more. V usage is TRBV7-3 and J usage is TRBJ2-3; D is unclear. The V gene's germline CDR1 is SGHTA and CDR2 FQGTGA. The CDR3 spans 14 residues. V was trimmed by 3 bases and J by 6 bases, leaving 13 bases between them. The CDR3 nucleotides are TGTGCCAGCAGCTTCCTAGGGATTAGGGATACGCAGTATTTT. Amino acids: CASSFLGIRDTQYF.

The gene calls are TRBV7-3 and TRBJ2-2; 7 nucleotides match TRBD1. The CDR3 totals 16 residues. V shed 5 bases, J shed 1 base, and the junction held 7 bases outside the gene matches. Germline V gene data show CDR1 as SGHTA and CDR2 as FQGTGA. CDR3 coding DNA: TGTGCCAGCAGCCCTCACAGGGGTTGGAACACCGGGGAGCTGTTTTTT. Its protein product is CASSPHRGWNTGELFF. Complete variable domain (other parts from reference TRBV7-3 and TRBJ2-2): GAGVSQTPSNKVTEKGKYVELRCDPISGHTALYWYRQSLGQGPEFLIYFQGTGAADDSGLPNDRFFAVRPEGSVSTLKIQRTERGDSAVYLCASSPHRGWNTGELFFGEGSRLTVL.